Listed below are T cell receptor beta chains from one sample, sequenced in a study of CD8 T cells in ankylosing spondylitis. TCRdb passed the 5' RACE reads through MiXCR, listing each CDR3 protein once. The table has more than 300,000 distinct CDR3 sequences, less than 9.5% seen once. The specimen sequenced was blood, either unsorted or a sorted T cell fraction (not recorded which). The source of these receptors is a male donor with ankylosing spondylitis. Each CDR3 is given without its conserved first and last residue.

j_call v_call cdr3_aa
TRBJ2-7 TRBV29-1 SVEDPAGGGYEQY
TRBJ2-3 TRBV29-1 SGSGTSGSTDTQY
TRBJ2-6 TRBV7-3 ASSKDRSSGANVLT
TRBJ1-1 TRBV11-3 ASTLAPTGDAF
TRBJ1-1 TRBV6-5 ASSYNWKLNTEAF
TRBJ2-7 TRBV14 ASSQLAGTLYEQY
TRBJ1-5 TRBV2 ASSEGGLNNQPQH
TRBJ2-2 TRBV6-5 ASSYSPSNTGELF
TRBJ1-1 TRBV4-1 ASSQDLARQNTEAF
TRBJ2-1 TRBV6-1 ASSESLGIEQF
TRBJ2-5 TRBV3-1 ASSQGDGLQETQY
TRBJ2-5 TRBV29-1 SVETLPQETQY
TRBJ2-7 TRBV10-3 AISDRDYEQY
TRBJ2-5 TRBV20-1 SARVAGNQETQY
TRBJ2-5 TRBV7-3 ASSLRSTSETQY
TRBJ2-7 TRBV10-3 AISPGGTASYEQY
TRBJ2-7 TRBV27 ASRPAGGGFEQY
TRBJ2-1 TRBV20-1 SADNRKKSSYNEQF
TRBJ1-2 TRBV4-1 ASSLSALPKDYGYT
TRBJ2-3 TRBV4-2 ASSLGTSAADTQY
TRBJ2-7 TRBV20-1 SASVRGYEQY
TRBJ2-3 TRBV12-3/TRBV12-4 ASSLRQGGFGTDTQY
TRBJ1-5 TRBV30 AWSLGQSNQPQH
TRBJ2-7 TRBV29-1 SVEDNRGRNEQY
TRBJ2-3 TRBV5-6 ASSGVEDTQY
TRBJ2-2 TRBV5-1 ASSSPWGGSADTGELF
TRBJ1-1 TRBV2 ASSVLPRNTEAF
TRBJ2-5 TRBV6-1 ASSRDRHQETQY
TRBJ1-5 TRBV28 ASRPTGNSNQPQH
TRBJ1-5 TRBV4-1 ASRPDRTDQPQH
TRBJ2-1 TRBV14 ASSPPTGGPYNEQF
TRBJ2-7 TRBV6-5 ASSYSTTGGPYEQY
TRBJ2-1 TRBV7-3 ASSPQGVINEQF
TRBJ2-7 TRBV7-3 ASSLGYAGPYEQY
TRBJ2-7 TRBV14 ASSQELSHEQY
TRBJ2-3 TRBV11-2 ASSITWSTDTQY
TRBJ2-3 TRBV4-1 ASSQELTSSTDTQY
TRBJ2-7 TRBV18 ASSTPGGGYEQY
TRBJ2-7 TRBV7-2 ASSPVTVYTGSYEQY
TRBJ1-5 TRBV19 ASTSFATLNQPQH
TRBJ2-1 TRBV27 ASSFVLGGGQF
TRBJ1-4 TRBV20-1 SATQAREKLF
TRBJ1-5 TRBV27 ASSSDRPFGNHPQH
TRBJ2-7 TRBV5-6 ASSLAGGRSYEQY
TRBJ1-2 TRBV7-2 ASSPRSGTGVPYGYT